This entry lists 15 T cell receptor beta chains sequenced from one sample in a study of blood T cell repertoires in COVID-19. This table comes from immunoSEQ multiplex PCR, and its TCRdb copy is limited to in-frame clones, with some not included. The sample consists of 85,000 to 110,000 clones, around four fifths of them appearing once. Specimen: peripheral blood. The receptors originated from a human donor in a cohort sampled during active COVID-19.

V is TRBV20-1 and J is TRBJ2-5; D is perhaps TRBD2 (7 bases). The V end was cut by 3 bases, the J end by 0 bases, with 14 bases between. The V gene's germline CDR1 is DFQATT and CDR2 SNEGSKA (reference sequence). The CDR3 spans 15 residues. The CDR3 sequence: CSASPRGAHQETQYF. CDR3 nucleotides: TGCAGTGCTAGTCCACGGGGGGCCCACCAAGAGACCCAGTACTTC.

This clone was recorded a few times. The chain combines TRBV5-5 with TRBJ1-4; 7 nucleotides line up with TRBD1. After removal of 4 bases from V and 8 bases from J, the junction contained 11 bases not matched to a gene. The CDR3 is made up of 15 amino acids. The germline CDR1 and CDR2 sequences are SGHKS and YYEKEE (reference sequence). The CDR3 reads CASSREGGPGEKLFF. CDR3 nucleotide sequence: TGTGCCAGCAGCCGAGAAGGGGGCCCGGGGGAAAAACTGTTTTTT.

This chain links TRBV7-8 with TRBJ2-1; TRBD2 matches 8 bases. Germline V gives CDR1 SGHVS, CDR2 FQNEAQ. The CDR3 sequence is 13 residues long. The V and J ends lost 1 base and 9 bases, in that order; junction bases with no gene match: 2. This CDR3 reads CASSLDRGGEQFF. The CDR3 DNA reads TGTGCCAGCAGCTTAGATCGGGGGGGTGAGCAGTTCTTC. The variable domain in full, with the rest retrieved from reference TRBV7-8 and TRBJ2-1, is GAGVSQSPRYKVAKRGQDVALRCDPISGHVSLFWYQQALGQGPEFLTYFQNEAQLDKSGLPSDRFFAERPEGSVSTLKIQRTQQEDSAVYLCASSLDRGGEQFFGPGTRLTVL.

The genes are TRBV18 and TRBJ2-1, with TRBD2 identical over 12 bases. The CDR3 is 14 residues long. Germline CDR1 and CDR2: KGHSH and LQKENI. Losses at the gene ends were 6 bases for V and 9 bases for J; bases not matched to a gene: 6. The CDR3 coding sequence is TGTGCCAGCTCCCCTAGCGGGGGGGCCACTGAGCAGTTCTTC. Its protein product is CASSPSGGATEQFF. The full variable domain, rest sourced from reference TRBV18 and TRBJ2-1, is NAGVMQNPRHLVRRRGQEARLRCSPMKGHSHVYWYRQLPEEGLKFMVYLQKENIIDESGMPKERFSAEFPKEGPSILRIQQVVRGDSAAYFCASSPSGGATEQFFGPGTRLTVL.

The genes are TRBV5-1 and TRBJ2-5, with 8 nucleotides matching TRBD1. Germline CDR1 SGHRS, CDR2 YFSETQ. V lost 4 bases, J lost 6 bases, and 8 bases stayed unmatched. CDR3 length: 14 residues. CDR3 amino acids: CASSHAGQGKTQYF. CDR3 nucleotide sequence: TGCGCCAGCAGCCACGCCGGACAGGGCAAGACCCAGTACTTC.

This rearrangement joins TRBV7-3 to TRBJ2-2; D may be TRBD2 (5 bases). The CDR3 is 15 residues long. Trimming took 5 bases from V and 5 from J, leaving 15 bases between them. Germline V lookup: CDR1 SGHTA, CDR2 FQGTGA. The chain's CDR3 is CASSPRATGTGELFF. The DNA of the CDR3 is TGTGCCAGCAGCCCCCGGGCTACGGGGACCGGGGAGCTGTTTTTT.

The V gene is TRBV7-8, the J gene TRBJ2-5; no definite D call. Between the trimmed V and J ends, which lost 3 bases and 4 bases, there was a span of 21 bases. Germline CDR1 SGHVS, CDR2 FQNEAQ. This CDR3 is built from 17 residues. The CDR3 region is CASSLNLALFPRETQYF. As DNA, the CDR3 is TGTGCCAGCAGCTTGAACCTGGCCCTCTTCCCCCGAGAGACCCAGTACTTC.

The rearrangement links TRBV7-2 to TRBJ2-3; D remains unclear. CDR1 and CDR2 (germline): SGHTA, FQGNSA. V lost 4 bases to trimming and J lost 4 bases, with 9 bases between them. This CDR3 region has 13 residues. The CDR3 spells CASSSVPADTQYF. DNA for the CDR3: TGTGCCAGCAGCTCCGTCCCGGCAGATACGCAGTATTTT.

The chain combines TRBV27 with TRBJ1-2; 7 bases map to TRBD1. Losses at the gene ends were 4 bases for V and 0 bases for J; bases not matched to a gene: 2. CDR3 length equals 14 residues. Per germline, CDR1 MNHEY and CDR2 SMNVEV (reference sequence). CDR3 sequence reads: CASSYRGTNYGYTF. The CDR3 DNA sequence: TGTGCCAGCAGTTACAGGGGTACTAACTATGGCTACACCTTC.

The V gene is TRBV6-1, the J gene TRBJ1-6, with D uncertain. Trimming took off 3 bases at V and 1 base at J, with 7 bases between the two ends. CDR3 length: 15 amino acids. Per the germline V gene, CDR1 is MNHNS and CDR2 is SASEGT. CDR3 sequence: CASSELRSYNSPLHF. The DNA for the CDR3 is TGTGCCAGCAGTGAGTTGAGGTCCTATAATTCACCCCTCCACTTT.

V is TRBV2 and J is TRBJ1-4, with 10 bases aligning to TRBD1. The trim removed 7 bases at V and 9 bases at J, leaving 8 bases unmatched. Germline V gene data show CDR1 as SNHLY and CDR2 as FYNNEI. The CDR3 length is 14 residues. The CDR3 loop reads CASTADRGRQKLFF. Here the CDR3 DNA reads TGTGCCAGCACCGCGGACAGGGGGAGGCAAAAACTGTTTTTT.

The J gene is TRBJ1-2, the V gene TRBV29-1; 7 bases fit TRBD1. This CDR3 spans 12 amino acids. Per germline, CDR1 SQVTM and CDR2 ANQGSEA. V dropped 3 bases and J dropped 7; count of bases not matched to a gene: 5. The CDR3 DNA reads TGCAGCGTTGACAGGGGGTTTACTGGCTACACCTTC. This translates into CSVDRGFTGYTF.

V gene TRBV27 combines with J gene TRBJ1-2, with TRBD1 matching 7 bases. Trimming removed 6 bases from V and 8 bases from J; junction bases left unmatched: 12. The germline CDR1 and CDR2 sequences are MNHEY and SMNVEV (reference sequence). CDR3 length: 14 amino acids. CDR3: CASRSTGSVWGYTF. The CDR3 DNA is TGTGCCAGCAGATCGACAGGGTCGGTCTGGGGCTACACCTTC.

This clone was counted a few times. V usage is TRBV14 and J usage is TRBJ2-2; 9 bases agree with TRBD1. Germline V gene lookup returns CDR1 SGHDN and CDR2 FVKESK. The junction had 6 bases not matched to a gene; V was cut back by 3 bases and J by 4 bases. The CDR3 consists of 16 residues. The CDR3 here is CASSQRTGAPTGELFF. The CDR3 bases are TGTGCCAGCAGCCAGAGGACAGGGGCGCCCACCGGGGAGCTGTTTTTT.

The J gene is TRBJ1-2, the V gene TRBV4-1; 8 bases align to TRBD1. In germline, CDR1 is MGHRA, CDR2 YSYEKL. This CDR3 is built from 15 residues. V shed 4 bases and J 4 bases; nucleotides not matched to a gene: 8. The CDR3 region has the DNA TGCGCCAGCAGCCCACGGACAGGGATTGGCTATGGCTACACCTTC. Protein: CASSPRTGIGYGYTF.